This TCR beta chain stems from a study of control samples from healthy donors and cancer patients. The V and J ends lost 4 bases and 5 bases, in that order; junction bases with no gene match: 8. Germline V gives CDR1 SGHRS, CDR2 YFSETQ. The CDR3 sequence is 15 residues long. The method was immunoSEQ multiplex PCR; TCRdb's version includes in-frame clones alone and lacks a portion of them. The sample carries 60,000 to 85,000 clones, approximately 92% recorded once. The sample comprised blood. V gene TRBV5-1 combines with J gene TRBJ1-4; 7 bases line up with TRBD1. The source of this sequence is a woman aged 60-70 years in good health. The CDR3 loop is CASSRQQGLNEKLFF. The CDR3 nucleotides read TGCGCCAGCAGCCGACAACAGGGGCTAAATGAAAAACTGTTTTTT.